This entry concerns a single T cell receptor (beta chain). What it binds is unknown. The data were taken from a study of human CD8 memory T cell subsets. UMI-labeled 5' RACE was the method by which TCR beta libraries were made. TCRdb reprocessed the 5' RACE reads; each CDR3 protein has one entry and no DNA is given. The sample totals roughly 17,000 distinct CDR3 sequences. The CDR3 runs to 14 residues. Germline V gene data show CDR1 as SQVTM and CDR2 as ANQGSEA. Broader study findings: Only T cell receptor beta chains were sequenced in this study. T cells showing similarly high diversity were the stem-like memory and precursor exhausted cells, not the effector memory cells.

The source material was CD8+ T cells from PBMCs. The sequence came from a human donor in good health. V is TRBV29-1 and J is TRBJ2-1; TCRdb's D gene call, TRBD1, goes unchecked for lack of DNA. The CDR3 is CSATPGKASNEQFF.